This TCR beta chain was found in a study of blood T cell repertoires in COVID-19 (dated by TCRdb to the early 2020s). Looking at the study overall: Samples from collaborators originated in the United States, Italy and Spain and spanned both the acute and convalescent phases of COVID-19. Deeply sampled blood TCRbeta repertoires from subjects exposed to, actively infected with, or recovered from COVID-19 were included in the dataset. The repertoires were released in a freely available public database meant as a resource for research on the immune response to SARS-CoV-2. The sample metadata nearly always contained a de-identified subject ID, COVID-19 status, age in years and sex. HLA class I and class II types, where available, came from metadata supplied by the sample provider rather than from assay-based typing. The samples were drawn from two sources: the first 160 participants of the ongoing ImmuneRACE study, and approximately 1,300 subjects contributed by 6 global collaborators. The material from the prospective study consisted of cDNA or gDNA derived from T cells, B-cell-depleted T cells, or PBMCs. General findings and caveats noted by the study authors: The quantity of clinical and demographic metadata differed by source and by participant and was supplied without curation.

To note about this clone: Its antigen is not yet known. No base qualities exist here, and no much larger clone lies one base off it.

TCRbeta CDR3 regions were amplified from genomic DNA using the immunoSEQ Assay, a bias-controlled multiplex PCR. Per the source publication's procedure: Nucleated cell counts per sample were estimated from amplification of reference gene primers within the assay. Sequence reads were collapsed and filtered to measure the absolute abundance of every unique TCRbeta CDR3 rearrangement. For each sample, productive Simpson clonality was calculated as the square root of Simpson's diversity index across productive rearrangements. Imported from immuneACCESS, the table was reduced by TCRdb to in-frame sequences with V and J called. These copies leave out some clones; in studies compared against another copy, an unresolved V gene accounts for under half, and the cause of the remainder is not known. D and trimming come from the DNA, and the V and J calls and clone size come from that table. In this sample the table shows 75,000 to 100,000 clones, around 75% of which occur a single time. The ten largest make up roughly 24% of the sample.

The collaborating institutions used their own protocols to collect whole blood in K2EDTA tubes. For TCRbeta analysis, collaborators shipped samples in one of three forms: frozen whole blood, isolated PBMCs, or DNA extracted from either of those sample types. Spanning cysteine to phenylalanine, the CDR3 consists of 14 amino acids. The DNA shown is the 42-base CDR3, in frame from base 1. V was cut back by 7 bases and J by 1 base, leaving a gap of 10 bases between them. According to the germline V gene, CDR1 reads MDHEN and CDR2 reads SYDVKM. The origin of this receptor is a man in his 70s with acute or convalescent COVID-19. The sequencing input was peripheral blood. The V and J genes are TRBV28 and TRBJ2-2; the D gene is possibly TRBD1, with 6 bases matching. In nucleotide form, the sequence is TGTGCCAGCACCCTAGGGGGGAACACCGGGGAGCTGTTTTTT. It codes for CASTLGGNTGELFF.